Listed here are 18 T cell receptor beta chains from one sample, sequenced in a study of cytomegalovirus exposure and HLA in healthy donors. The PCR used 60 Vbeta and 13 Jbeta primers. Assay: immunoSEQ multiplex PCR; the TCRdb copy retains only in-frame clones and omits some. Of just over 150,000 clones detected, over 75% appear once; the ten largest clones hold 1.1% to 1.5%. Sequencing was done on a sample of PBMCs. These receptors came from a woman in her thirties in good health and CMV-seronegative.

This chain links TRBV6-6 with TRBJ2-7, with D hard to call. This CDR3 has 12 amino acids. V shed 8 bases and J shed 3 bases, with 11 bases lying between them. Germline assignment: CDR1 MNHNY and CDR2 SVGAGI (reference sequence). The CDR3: CASSRGVYEQYF. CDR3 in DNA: TGTGCCAGCTCCCGCGGAGTCTACGAGCAGTACTTC.

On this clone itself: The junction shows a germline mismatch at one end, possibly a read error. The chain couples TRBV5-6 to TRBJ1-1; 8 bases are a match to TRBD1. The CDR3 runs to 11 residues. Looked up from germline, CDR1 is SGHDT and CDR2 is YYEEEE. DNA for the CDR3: TGTGCCAGCAGCCTTCGGACAGGGTTACGGTTT. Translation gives CASSLRTGLRF.

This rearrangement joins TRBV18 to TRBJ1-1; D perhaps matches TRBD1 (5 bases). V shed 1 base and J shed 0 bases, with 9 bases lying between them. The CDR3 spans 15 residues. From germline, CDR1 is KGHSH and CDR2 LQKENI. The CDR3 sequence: CASSPQGHMNTEAFF. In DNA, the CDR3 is TGTGCCAGCTCACCACAAGGACACATGAACACTGAAGCTTTCTTT.

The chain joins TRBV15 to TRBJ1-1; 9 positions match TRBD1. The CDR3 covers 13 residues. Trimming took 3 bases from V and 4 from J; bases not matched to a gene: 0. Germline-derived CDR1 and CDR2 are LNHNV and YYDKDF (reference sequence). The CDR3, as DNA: TGTGCCACCAGCAGGACAGGGGGCACTGAAGCTTTCTTT. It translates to CATSRTGGTEAFF.

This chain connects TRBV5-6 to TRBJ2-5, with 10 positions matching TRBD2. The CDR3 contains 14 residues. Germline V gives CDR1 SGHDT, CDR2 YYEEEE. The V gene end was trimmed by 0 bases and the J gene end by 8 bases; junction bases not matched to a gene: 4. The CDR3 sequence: CASSLAGTSDTQYF. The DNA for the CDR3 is TGTGCCAGCAGCTTGGCAGGGACTAGCGATACCCAGTACTTC. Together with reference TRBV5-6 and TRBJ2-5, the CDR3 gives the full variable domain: DAGVTQSPTHLIKTRGQQVTLRCSPKSGHDTVSWYQQALGQGPQFIFQYYEEEERQRGNFPDRFSGHQFPNYSSELNVNALLLGDSALYLCASSLAGTSDTQYFGPGTRLLVL.

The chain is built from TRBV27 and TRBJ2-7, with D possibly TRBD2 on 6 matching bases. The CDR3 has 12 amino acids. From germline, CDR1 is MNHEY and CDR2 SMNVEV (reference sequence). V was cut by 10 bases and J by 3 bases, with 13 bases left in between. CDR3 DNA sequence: TGTGCCAACCCGGGACTGTTCTACGAGCAGTACTTC. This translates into CANPGLFYEQYF.

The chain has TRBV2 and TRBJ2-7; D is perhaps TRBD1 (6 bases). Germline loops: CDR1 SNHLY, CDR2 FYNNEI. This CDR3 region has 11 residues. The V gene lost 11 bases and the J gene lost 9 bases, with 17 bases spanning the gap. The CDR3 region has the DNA TGTGCCTCAGCCCTGGACAGCCGGCAGTACTTC. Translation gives CASALDSRQYF.

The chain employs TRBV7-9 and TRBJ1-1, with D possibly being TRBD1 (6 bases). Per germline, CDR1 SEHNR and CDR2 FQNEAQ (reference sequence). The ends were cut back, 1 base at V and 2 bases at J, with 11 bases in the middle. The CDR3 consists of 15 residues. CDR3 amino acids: CASSLGDTANTEAFF. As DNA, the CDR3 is TGTGCCAGCAGCTTAGGGGACACGGCTAACACTGAAGCTTTCTTT. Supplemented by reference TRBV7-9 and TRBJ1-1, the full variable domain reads DTGVSQNPRHKITKRGQNVTFRCDPISEHNRLYWYRQTLGQGPEFLTYFQNEAQLEKSRLLSDRFSAERPKGSFSTLEIQRTEQGDSAMYLCASSLGDTANTEAFFGQGTRLTVV.

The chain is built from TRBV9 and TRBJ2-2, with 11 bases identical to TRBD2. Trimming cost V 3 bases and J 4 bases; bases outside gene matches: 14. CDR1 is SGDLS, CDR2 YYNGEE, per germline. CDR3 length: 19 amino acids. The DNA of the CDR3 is TGTGCCAGCAGCGCAAGGACTAGCGGGCCCCCGAGGGGCACCGGGGAGCTGTTTTTT. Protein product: CASSARTSGPPRGTGELFF.

The CDR3 bases are TGTGCCAGCAGCAAGGACAGACGCCACAACACCGGGGAGCTGTTTTTT. It codes for CASSKDRRHNTGELFF. The chain joins TRBV5-6 to TRBJ2-2; D is perhaps TRBD1 (6 bases). This CDR3 spans 16 amino acids. Germline V lookup: CDR1 SGHDT, CDR2 YYEEEE. V was pared by 4 bases and J by 2 bases, with 15 bases between. The variable domain in full, completed from reference TRBV5-6 and TRBJ2-2, reads DAGVTQSPTHLIKTRGQQVTLRCSPKSGHDTVSWYQQALGQGPQFIFQYYEEEERQRGNFPDRFSGHQFPNYSSELNVNALLLGDSALYLCASSKDRRHNTGELFFGEGSRLTVL.

This CDR3 is CAIPGFSYSGGDSYNEQFF. The CDR3 DNA reads TGTGCCATCCCAGGTTTTTCTTATAGCGGGGGGGATTCCTACAATGAGCAGTTCTTC. The chain has TRBV5-4 and TRBJ2-1; 11 bases are shared with TRBD2. CDR1 and CDR2 from the germline V gene are SGHNT and YYREEE (reference sequence). CDR3 length: 19 residues. V was clipped by 9 bases and J by 1 base; unmatched bases: 18. Combining the CDR3 with reference TRBV5-4 and TRBJ2-1 gives the whole variable domain ETGVTQSPTHLIKTRGQQVTLRCSSQSGHNTVSWYQQALGQGPQFIFQYYREEENGRGNFPPRFSGLQFPNYSSELNVNALELDDSALYLCAIPGFSYSGGDSYNEQFFGPGTRLTVL.

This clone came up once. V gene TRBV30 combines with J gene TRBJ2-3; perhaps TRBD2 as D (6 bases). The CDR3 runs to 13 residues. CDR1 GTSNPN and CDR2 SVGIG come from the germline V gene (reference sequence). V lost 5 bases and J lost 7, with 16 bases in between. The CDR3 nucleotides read TGTGCCTGGGAAGCGGGTTCGGGGTATACGCAGTATTTT. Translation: CAWEAGSGYTQYF.

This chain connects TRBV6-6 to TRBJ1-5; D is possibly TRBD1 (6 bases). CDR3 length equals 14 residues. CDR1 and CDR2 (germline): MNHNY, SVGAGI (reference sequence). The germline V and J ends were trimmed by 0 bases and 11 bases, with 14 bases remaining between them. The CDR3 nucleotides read TGTGCCAGCAGTTACTCGAAGGGGGGGTCGGCCCAGCATTTT. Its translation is CASSYSKGGSAQHF.

CDR3 DNA sequence: TGTGCCAGCAGCCTGTGGTTGGGGGGGGGCCAAGAGACCCAGTACTTC. This translates into CASSLWLGGGQETQYF. The rearrangement links TRBV5-6 to TRBJ2-5; 7 nucleotides align to TRBD2. The V gene's germline CDR1 is SGHDT and CDR2 YYEEEE. V lost 4 bases to trimming and J lost 1 base; unmatched junction nucleotides: 10. This CDR3 comprises 16 residues.

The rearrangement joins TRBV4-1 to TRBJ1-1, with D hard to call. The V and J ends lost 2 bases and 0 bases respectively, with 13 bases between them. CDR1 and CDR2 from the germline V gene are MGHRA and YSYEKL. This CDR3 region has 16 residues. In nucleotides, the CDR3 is TGCGCCAGCAGCCAAATTTTAGGAGGAATGAACACTGAAGCTTTCTTT. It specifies CASSQILGGMNTEAFF.

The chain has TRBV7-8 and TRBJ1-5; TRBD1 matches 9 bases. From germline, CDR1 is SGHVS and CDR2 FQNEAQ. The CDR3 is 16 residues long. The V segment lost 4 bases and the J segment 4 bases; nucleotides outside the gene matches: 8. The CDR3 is CASSSPGQGENQPQHF. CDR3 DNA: TGTGCCAGCAGCTCGCCGGGACAGGGAGAAAATCAGCCCCAGCATTTT.

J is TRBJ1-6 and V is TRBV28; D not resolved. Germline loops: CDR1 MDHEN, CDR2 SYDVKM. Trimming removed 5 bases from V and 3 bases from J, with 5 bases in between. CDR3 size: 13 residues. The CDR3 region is CASSELYNSPLHF. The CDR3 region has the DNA TGTGCCAGCAGTGAACTCTATAATTCACCCCTCCACTTT.

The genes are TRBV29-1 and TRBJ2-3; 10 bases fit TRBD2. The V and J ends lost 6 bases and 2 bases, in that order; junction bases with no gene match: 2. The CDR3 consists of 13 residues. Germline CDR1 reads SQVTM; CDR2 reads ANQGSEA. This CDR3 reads CSVLAGDTDTQYF. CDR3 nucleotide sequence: TGCAGCGTCCTAGCGGGGGACACAGATACGCAGTATTTT.